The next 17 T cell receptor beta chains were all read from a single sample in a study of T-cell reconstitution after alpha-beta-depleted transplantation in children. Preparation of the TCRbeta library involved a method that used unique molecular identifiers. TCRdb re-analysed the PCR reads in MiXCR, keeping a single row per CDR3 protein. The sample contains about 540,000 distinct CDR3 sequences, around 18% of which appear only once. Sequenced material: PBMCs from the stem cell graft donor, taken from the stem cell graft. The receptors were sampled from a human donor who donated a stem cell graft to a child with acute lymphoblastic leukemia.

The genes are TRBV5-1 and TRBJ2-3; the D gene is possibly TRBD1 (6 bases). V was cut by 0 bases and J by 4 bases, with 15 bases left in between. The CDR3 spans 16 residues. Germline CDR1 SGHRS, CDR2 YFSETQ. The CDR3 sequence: CASSLDGLGAPDTQYF. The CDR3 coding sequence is TGCGCCAGCAGCTTGGATGGATTGGGGGCCCCAGATACGCAGTATTTT.

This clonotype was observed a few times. CDR3 amino acids: CASSGLAGASEQFF. The CDR3 DNA follows: TGTGCCAGCAGCGGACTAGCGGGAGCTTCTGAGCAGTTCTTC. This chain links TRBV12-3 or TRBV12-4 with TRBJ2-1; 13 bases agree with TRBD2. V shed 6 bases and J 9 bases; nucleotides not matched to a gene: 5. There are 14 residues in the CDR3.

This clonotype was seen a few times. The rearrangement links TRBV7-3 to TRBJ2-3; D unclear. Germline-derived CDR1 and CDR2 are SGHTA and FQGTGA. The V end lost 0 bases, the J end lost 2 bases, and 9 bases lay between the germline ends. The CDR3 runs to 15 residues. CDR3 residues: CASSLTSSFTDTQYF. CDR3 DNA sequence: TGTGCCAGCAGCTTAACTAGCTCGTTCACAGATACGCAGTATTTT.

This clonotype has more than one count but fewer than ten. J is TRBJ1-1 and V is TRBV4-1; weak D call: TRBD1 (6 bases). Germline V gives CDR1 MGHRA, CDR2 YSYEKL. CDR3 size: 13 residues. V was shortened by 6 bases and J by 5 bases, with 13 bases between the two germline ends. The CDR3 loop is CASSHTGLTEAFF. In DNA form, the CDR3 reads TGCGCCAGCAGTCATACAGGGCTAACTGAAGCTTTCTTT.

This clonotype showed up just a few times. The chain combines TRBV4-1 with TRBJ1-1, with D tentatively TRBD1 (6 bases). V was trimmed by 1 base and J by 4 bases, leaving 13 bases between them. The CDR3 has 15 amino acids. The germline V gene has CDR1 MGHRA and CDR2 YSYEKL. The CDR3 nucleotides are TGCGCCAGCAGCCAAGTGAGAGGGGGTCCCACTGAAGCTTTCTTT. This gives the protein CASSQVRGGPTEAFF.

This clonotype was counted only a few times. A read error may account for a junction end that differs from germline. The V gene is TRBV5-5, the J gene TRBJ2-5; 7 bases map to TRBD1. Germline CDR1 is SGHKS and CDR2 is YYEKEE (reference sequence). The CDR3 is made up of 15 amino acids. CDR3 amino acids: CASSLAVIQGIPVDF. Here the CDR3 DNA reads TGTGCCAGCAGCTTGGCCGTTATACAGGGGATCCCGGTAGACTTC.

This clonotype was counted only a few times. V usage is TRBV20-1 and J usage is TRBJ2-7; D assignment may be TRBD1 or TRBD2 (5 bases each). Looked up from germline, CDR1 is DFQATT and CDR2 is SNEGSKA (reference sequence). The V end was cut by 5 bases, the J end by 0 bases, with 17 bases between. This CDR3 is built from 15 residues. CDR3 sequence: CSAGLRDSYSYEQYF. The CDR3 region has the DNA TGCAGTGCTGGACTCCGAGACAGCTACTCCTACGAGCAGTACTTC.

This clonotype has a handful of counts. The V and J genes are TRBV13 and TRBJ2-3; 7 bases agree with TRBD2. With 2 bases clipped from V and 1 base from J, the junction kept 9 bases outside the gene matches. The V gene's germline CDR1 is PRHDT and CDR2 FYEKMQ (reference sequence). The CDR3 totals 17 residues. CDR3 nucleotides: TGTGCCAGCAGCTTACTAGCGGAGCCCCCTGGCACAGATACGCAGTATTTT. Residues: CASSLLAEPPGTDTQYF. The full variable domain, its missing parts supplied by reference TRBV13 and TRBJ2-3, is AAGVIQSPRHLIKEKRETATLKCYPIPRHDTVYWYQQGPGQDPQFLISFYEKMQSDKGSIPDRFSAQQFSDYHSELNMSSLELGDSALYFCASSLLAEPPGTDTQYFGPGTRLTVL.

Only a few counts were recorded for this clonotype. The CDR3 DNA sequence: TGCGCCAGCAGCCAGGGACGGAACAATCAGCCCCAGCATTTT. This sequence encodes CASSQGRNNQPQHF. The chain combines TRBV4-1 with TRBJ1-5; TRBD1 is a possible D gene (5 bases). The V end was cut by 3 bases, the J end by 3 bases, with 9 bases between. Per the germline V gene, CDR1 is MGHRA and CDR2 is YSYEKL. This CDR3 spans 14 amino acids.

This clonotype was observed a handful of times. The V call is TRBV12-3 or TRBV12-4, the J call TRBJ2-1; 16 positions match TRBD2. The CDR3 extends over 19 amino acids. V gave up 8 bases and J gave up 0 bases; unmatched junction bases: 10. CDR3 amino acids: CASYEPGLAGGSSYNEQFF. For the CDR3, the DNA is TGTGCCAGCTATGAACCGGGACTAGCGGGAGGGAGCTCCTACAATGAGCAGTTCTTC.

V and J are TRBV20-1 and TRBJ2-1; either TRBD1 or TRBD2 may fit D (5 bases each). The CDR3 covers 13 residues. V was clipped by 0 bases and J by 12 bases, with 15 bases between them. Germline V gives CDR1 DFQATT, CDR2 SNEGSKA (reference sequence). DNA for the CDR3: TGCAGTGCTAGAGAGCCCCGGGGCCTGGGGCAGTTCTTC. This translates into CSAREPRGLGQFF.

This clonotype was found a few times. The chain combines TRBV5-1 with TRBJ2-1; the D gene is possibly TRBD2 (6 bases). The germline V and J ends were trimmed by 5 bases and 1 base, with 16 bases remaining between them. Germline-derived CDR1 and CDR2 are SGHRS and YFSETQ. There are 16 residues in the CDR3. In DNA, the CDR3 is TGCGCCAGCAGACTGAGGGAGGTCGGGTCCTACAATGAGCAGTTCTTC. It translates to CASRLREVGSYNEQFF. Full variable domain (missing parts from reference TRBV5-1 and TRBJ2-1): KAGVTQTPRYLIKTRGQQVTLSCSPISGHRSVSWYQQTPGQGLQFLFEYFSETQRNKGNFPGRFSGRQFSNSRSEMNVSTLELGDSALYLCASRLREVGSYNEQFFGPGTRLTVL.

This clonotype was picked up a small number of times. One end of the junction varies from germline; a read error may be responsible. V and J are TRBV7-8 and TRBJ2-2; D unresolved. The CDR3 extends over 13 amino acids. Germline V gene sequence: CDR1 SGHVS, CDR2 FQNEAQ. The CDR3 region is CASSSQPTRELFF. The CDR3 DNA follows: TGTGCCAGCAGCTCTCAGCCCACCCGGGAGCTGTTTTTT.

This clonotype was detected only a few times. The CDR3 loop is CASSSSDRHHEQYF. CDR3 DNA sequence: TGTGCCAGCAGTTCATCTGACAGACACCACGAGCAGTACTTC. The V gene is TRBV12-3 or TRBV12-4, the J gene TRBJ2-7; maybe TRBD1 (5 bases). The CDR3 has 14 amino acids. V dropped 4 bases and J dropped 5 bases, with 15 bases sitting between them.

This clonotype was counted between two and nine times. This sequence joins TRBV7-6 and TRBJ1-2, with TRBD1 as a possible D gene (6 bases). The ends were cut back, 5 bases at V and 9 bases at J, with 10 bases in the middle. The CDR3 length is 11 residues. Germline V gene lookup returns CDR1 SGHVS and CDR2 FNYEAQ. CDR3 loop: CASSEGVSYTF. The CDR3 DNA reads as TGTGCCAGCAGCGAGGGGGTGAGCTACACCTTC.

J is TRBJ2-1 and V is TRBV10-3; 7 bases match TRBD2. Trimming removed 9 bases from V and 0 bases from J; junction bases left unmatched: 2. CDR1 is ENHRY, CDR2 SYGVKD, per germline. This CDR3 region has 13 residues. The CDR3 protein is CAITSVSYNEQFF. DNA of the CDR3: TGTGCCATAACTAGCGTCTCCTACAATGAGCAGTTCTTC.

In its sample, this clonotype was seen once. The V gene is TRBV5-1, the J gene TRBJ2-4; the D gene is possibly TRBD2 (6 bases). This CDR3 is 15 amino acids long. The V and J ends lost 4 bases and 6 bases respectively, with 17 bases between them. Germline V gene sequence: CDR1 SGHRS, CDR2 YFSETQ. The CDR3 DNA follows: TGCGCCAGCAGCCCCTGGGCGGGACTTGGAAACATTCAGTACTTC. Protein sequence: CASSPWAGLGNIQYF.